This TCR beta chain was identified in a study of HIV-infected patients and healthy controls. 400 to 550 ng RNA was reverse transcribed with alpha and beta constant-region primers. Each of the alpha and beta chains got its own library through chain-specific third strand synthesis with indices. In TCRdb, the 5' RACE reads were re-called with MiXCR into one record per CDR3 protein. The table has about 10,000 distinct CDR3 sequences, 8.5% to 12% seen once; the top ten hold around 15%. Whole blood was used without fractionation, so all unsorted peripheral T cells were included. In this sample, this clonotype turned up many times. This TCR was recovered from an adult with HIV infection. Sequenced here: blood, sampled before antiretroviral therapy.

The CDR3 spells CSVMDAEQYF. CDR3 coding DNA: TGCAGCGTTATGGATGCCGAGCAGTACTTC. The chain combines TRBV29-1 with TRBJ2-7; D is ambiguous. The V and J ends lost 5 bases and 6 bases respectively, with 8 bases between them. Germline CDR1 SQVTM, CDR2 ANQGSEA. The CDR3 loop spans 10 amino acids.